The present entry profiles one TCR beta chain with its context. The germline CDR1 and CDR2 sequences are SGHVS and FQNEAQ. Trimming took 5 bases from V and 4 from J, leaving 14 bases between them. The CDR3 sequence is 14 residues long. This sample is part of a study of T-cell reconstitution after alpha-beta-depleted transplantation in children. Unique molecular identifiers were incorporated when the TCRbeta library was constructed. TCRdb re-called the PCR reads through MiXCR, storing one row per CDR3 protein. The sample records some 440,000 distinct CDR3 sequences, 15% to 20% being singletons. This chain connects TRBV7-8 to TRBJ1-2, with a tentative D call TRBD1 (5 bases). Sequencing used PBMCs, mostly from graft donor cells, obtained 360 days after TCRalphabeta/CD19-depleted stem cell transplant. The sequence was collected from a boy under two years old who had a stem cell transplant for Wiskott-Aldrich syndrome, so the T cells may come from the graft donor. The CDR3 protein is CASSGSGRFYGYTF. The CDR3 nucleotides read TGTGCCAGCAGCGGATCGGGACGCTTCTATGGCTACACCTTC.